These 32 T cell receptor beta chains were all obtained from the same sample, sequenced in a study of T cell repertoires in cytomegalovirus infection. TCRdb fed the reads into MiXCR, producing one record per CDR3 protein. The table includes about 680,000 distinct CDR3 sequences, 20% to 30% detected once. The sequenced sample was CD8+ T cells from PBMCs. The receptors shown here come from a human donor in good health (CMV status not recorded). Some clones in this sample may be carry-over from other donors' samples.

This clonotype was counted many times. V usage is TRBV20-1 and J usage is TRBJ1-5; D gene ambiguous. Trimming removed 5 bases at V and 2 bases at J, with 13 bases between. The CDR3 consists of 14 residues. Germline-derived CDR1 and CDR2 are DFQATT and SNEGSKA (reference sequence). CDR3 nucleotides: TGCAGTGCTCGTACAGAATCGGGCAATCAGCCCCAGCATTTT. Translating it yields CSARTESGNQPQHF.

The chain joins TRBV20-1 to TRBJ2-1; 7 positions match TRBD2. This CDR3 contains 14 residues. V gave up 3 bases and J gave up 6 bases; unmatched junction bases: 8. Germline CDR1 reads DFQATT; CDR2 reads SNEGSKA (reference sequence). The CDR3 DNA reads as TGCAGTGCTAGCGGTCTAGCGGCGGTCAATGAGCAGTTCTTC. Translated, it gives CSASGLAAVNEQFF.

This clonotype was counted ten times or more. The J gene is TRBJ2-7, the V gene TRBV7-9; TRBD1 aligns across 9 bases. V lost 5 bases and J lost 0; bases outside the gene matches: 2. The germline V gene has CDR1 SEHNR and CDR2 FQNEAQ (reference sequence). The CDR3 length is 14 residues. CDR3 nucleotide sequence: TGTGCCAGCAGCACACAGGGGGCCTCCTACGAGCAGTACGTC. Encoded protein: CASSTQGASYEQYV.

Remarks on this clonotype: Germline is not matched at one junction end, which may reflect a read error. The chain has TRBV5-6 and TRBJ1-2; TRBD1 matches at 7 bases. The CDR3 has 15 amino acids. CDR1 SGHDT and CDR2 YYEEEE come from the germline V gene. CDR3 loop: CVSSLLKGATRGYTF. In DNA, the CDR3 is TGTGTCAGCAGCCTCCTCAAGGGGGCAACTCGTGGCTACACCTTC.

The chain is built from TRBV4-3 and TRBJ2-2; TRBD1 is a possible D gene (5 bases). The CDR3 sequence is 15 residues long. Trimming took 3 bases from V and 7 from J, leaving 15 bases between them. CDR1 is LGHNA, CDR2 YSLEER, per germline. The CDR3 coding sequence is TGCGCCAGCAGCCATCTAAAAGACAGCGTCGGGGAGCTGTTTTTT. Its translation is CASSHLKDSVGELFF.

V gene TRBV7-9 combines with J gene TRBJ2-2; D remains ambiguous. The CDR3 consists of 12 residues. The germline gives CDR1 SEHNR, CDR2 FQNEAQ (reference sequence). Trimming removed 11 bases at V and 6 bases at J, with 13 bases between. The CDR3: CAGPWGPGELFF. CDR3 DNA: TGTGCCGGCCCATGGGGTCCCGGGGAGCTGTTTTTT.

Comments on this clonotype: A much larger clonotype is one base distant, so this may be a read error. The rearrangement links TRBV7-2 to TRBJ1-1, with no clear D. CDR3 length: 15 amino acids. Deletions cut 5 bases from V and 5 bases from J, with 18 bases between. The germline gives CDR1 SGHTA, CDR2 FQGNSA. The CDR3 loop reads CASSDSGSRTTEAFF. In nucleotides, the CDR3 is TGTGCCAGCAGCGATTCCGGGTCCAGAACAACTGAAGCTTTCTTT.

DNA for the CDR3: TGTGCCACCGGGACAGGGAGGACTTATGGCTACACCTTC. Amino acids: CATGTGRTYGYTF. The chain links TRBV2 to TRBJ1-2, with 9 bases lining up with TRBD1. The CDR3 sequence is 13 residues long. V was clipped by 10 bases and J by 5 bases; unmatched bases: 8. The germline V gene encodes CDR1 SNHLY and CDR2 FYNNEI.

The rearrangement links TRBV6-5 to TRBJ1-2, with 10 bases lining up with TRBD1. CDR3 length: 13 amino acids. Germline values: CDR1 MNHEY, CDR2 SVGAGI. The trim removed 8 bases at V and 10 bases at J, leaving 10 bases unmatched. The chain's CDR3 is CASLPGTGENYTF. The CDR3 DNA sequence: TGTGCCAGCCTTCCCGGGACAGGGGAGAACTACACCTTC.

This clonotype was seen only once. The genes are TRBV10-3 and TRBJ1-5; 10 nucleotides align to TRBD1. Trimming cost V 6 bases and J 3 bases; bases outside gene matches: 5. The CDR3 runs 15 residues. The germline V gene has CDR1 ENHRY and CDR2 SYGVKD. The chain's CDR3 is CAIREDRGLNQPQHF. The DNA for the CDR3 is TGTGCCATCAGGGAAGACAGGGGGCTCAATCAGCCCCAGCATTTT.

This clonotype was seen at least ten times. This chain links TRBV12-3 or TRBV12-4 with TRBJ2-2; 7 bases are shared with TRBD2. The CDR3 sequence is 16 residues long. With V trimmed by 6 bases and J by 6 bases, 13 bases remained unmatched. This CDR3 reads CASRLERGGYPGELFF. The CDR3 DNA is TGTGCCAGCAGACTTGAGCGGGGAGGGTACCCCGGGGAGCTGTTTTTT.

A few counts support this clonotype. The chain uses TRBV27 and TRBJ2-3; D is undetermined. The CDR3 is 15 residues long. V dropped 7 bases and J dropped 2 bases, with 16 bases sitting between them. Germline CDR1 MNHEY, CDR2 SMNVEV (reference sequence). Written as DNA, the CDR3 is TGTGCCAGCACTTTGACCAGGACCTTCACAGATACGCAGTATTTT. This codes for CASTLTRTFTDTQYF.

This clonotype was found many times. The chain combines TRBV7-2 with TRBJ2-5; D tentatively reads TRBD1 or TRBD2 (5 bases each). The germline V and J ends were trimmed by 5 bases and 0 bases, with 19 bases remaining between them. CDR3 size: 17 residues. CDR1 is SGHTA, CDR2 FQGNSA, per germline. The DNA for the CDR3 is TGTGCCAGCAGCCTTCCCGGGGCGGTAGGACACCAAGAGACCCAGTACTTC. As protein: CASSLPGAVGHQETQYF.

A word on this clonotype: A much larger clone lies a single base off, so this may be a read error. This chain links TRBV7-6 with TRBJ2-2; possibly TRBD1 for D (5 bases). Germline V gives CDR1 SGHVS, CDR2 FNYEAQ. This CDR3 region has 15 residues. The CDR3 protein is CVSSLKGPNTGELFF. Written as DNA, the CDR3 is TGTGTCAGCAGCTTGAAGGGGCCGAACACCGGGGAGCTGTTTTTT. The whole variable domain, filled in from reference TRBV7-6 and TRBJ2-2, reads GAGVSQSPRYKVTKRGQDVALRCDPISGHVSLYWYRQALGQGPEFLTYFNYEAQQDKSGLPNDRFSAERPEGSISTLTIQRTEQRDSAMYRCVSSLKGPNTGELFFGEGSRLTVL.

This clonotype was observed at least ten times. DNA of the CDR3: TGTGCCAGCAGCTTAGATTCTGAGCAGTTCTTC. It specifies CASSLDSEQFF. The chain uses TRBV7-2 and TRBJ2-1; D not certain. Trimming removed 1 base from V and 9 bases from J, with 4 bases in between. CDR1 SGHTA and CDR2 FQGNSA come from the germline V gene. CDR3 size: 11 residues.

This clonotype was recorded at least ten times. The chain employs TRBV7-6 and TRBJ2-7; D is possibly TRBD2 (7 bases). The V gene lost 5 bases and the J gene lost 5 bases, with 22 bases spanning the gap. The CDR3 has 16 residues. Looked up from germline, CDR1 is SGHVS and CDR2 is FNYEAQ. The CDR3 region is CASSPLDSGGGNEQYF. CDR3 in DNA: TGTGCCAGCAGCCCCCTAGATTCGGGGGGCGGAAACGAGCAGTACTTC.

The chain has TRBV7-9 and TRBJ1-5, with D perhaps TRBD1 (5 bases). V was cut by 3 bases and J by 3 bases, with 9 bases left in between. CDR1 is SEHNR, CDR2 FQNEAQ, per germline (reference sequence). The CDR3 is 14 amino acids. CDR3 residues: CASSFTGFNQPQHF. CDR3 in DNA: TGTGCCAGCAGCTTCACAGGATTCAATCAGCCCCAGCATTTT.

The CDR3 DNA reads TGTGCCAGCAGGGCCCCAGGAGGAGAGACCCAGTACTTC. Translated, it gives CASRAPGGETQYF. The chain recombines TRBV7-4 with TRBJ2-5, with D maybe TRBD2 (5 bases). CDR1 SGHVT and CDR2 SQSDAQ come from the germline V gene. The CDR3 totals 13 residues. The ends were cut back, 6 bases at V and 4 bases at J, with 12 bases in the middle.

This clonotype was observed many times. The genes are TRBV7-9 and TRBJ1-1; possibly TRBD1 for D (5 bases). This CDR3 comprises 12 residues. Deletions cut 7 bases from V and 10 bases from J, with 16 bases between. Germline CDR1 reads SEHNR; CDR2 reads FQNEAQ (reference sequence). The CDR3 is CASIPGSVGAFF. The CDR3 DNA is TGTGCCAGCATCCCAGGGTCAGTCGGAGCTTTCTTT.

In this sample, this clonotype turned up a few times. The chain carries TRBV14 and TRBJ1-1; D is perhaps TRBD1 (5 bases). Germline V gene lookup returns CDR1 SGHDN and CDR2 FVKESK. This CDR3 spans 16 amino acids. Trimming removed 4 bases from V and 2 bases from J, with 17 bases in between. The CDR3 DNA sequence: TGTGCCAGCAGCCCTATCGCCGGGACGACAAACACTGAAGCTTTCTTT. Its protein product is CASSPIAGTTNTEAFF.

This clonotype has more than one count but fewer than ten. V is TRBV7-9 and J is TRBJ2-6, with D possibly being TRBD1 or TRBD2 (5 bases each). The CDR3 sequence is 18 residues long. The germline V gene has CDR1 SEHNR and CDR2 FQNEAQ (reference sequence). The V gene lost 5 bases and the J gene lost 3 bases, with 20 bases spanning the gap. CDR3 sequence: CASSPGPTERSGANVLTF. In DNA form, the CDR3 reads TGTGCCAGCAGCCCGGGACCTACCGAGCGTAGTGGGGCCAACGTCCTGACTTTC. The full variable domain, with the rest looked up from reference TRBV7-9 and TRBJ2-6, is DTGVSQNPRHKITKRGQNVTFRCDPISEHNRLYWYRQTLGQGPEFLTYFQNEAQLEKSRLLSDRFSAERPKGSFSTLEIQRTEQGDSAMYLCASSPGPTERSGANVLTFGAGSRLTVL.

This clonotype was observed a handful of times. CDR3 DNA: TGTGCTAGTGCCTACGCGGCGACAACCTACAATGAGCAGTTCTTC. Its protein product is CASAYAATTYNEQFF. This rearrangement joins TRBV12-5 to TRBJ2-1, with D uncertain. This CDR3 comprises 15 residues. V was pared by 7 bases and J by 2 bases, with 15 bases between. Per the germline V gene, CDR1 is LGHNT and CDR2 is FRNRAP.

This clonotype was observed at least ten times. The V call is TRBV7-6, the J call TRBJ2-2; 7 bases match TRBD2. CDR3 length: 16 amino acids. The trim removed 3 bases at V and 5 bases at J, leaving 9 bases unmatched. CDR1 SGHVS and CDR2 FNYEAQ come from the germline V gene. The CDR3 sequence: CASSFPSGGGTGELFF. The CDR3 region has the DNA TGTGCCAGCAGCTTCCCTAGCGGTGGTGGGACCGGGGAGCTGTTTTTT.

This clonotype has at least ten counts. V gene TRBV29-1 combines with J gene TRBJ1-2; the D is unclear. The V gene's germline CDR1 is SQVTM and CDR2 ANQGSEA. V dropped 1 base and J dropped 1 base, with 7 bases sitting between them. CDR3 length: 13 residues. The CDR3 nucleotides read TGCAGCGTTGAAGGGGATCATAACTATGGCTACACCTTC. Translating gives CSVEGDHNYGYTF.

This clonotype showed up just a few times. The chain recombines TRBV29-1 with TRBJ2-1; TRBD2 matches 7 bases. Trimming took 3 bases from V and 1 from J; bases not matched to a gene: 3. The CDR3 consists of 14 residues. Germline V gene lookup returns CDR1 SQVTM and CDR2 ANQGSEA. CDR3 sequence reads: CSVDGRGSYNEQFF. DNA for the CDR3: TGCAGCGTTGACGGGCGGGGGTCCTACAATGAGCAGTTCTTC.

This clonotype was seen at least ten times. The V and J genes are TRBV7-8 and TRBJ2-1, with D possibly TRBD2 on 6 matching bases. V was shortened by 4 bases and J by 8 bases, with 21 bases between the two germline ends. Germline V lookup: CDR1 SGHVS, CDR2 FQNEAQ. CDR3 length: 16 amino acids. The CDR3 region has the DNA TGTGCCAGCAGCTCCCCCGGGGGTTTAGGGGTCGATGAGCAGTTCTTC. It translates to CASSSPGGLGVDEQFF.

J is TRBJ2-5 and V is TRBV12-3 or TRBV12-4, with D unclear. V lost 6 bases and J 5 bases, leaving 16 bases between the germline ends. The CDR3 sequence is 14 residues long. The CDR3 is CASSLRGVGETQYF. In DNA form, the CDR3 reads TGTGCCAGCAGCCTCCGTGGGGTCGGGGAGACCCAGTACTTC.

The V gene is TRBV11-2, the J gene TRBJ2-1; D is perhaps TRBD1 (6 bases). CDR1 SGHAT and CDR2 FQNNGV come from the germline V gene. This CDR3 has 11 residues. Trimming took 3 bases from V and 15 from J, leaving 12 bases between them. The CDR3 spells CASSLNRAVFF. The CDR3 DNA is TGTGCCAGCAGCTTGAACAGGGCTGTGTTCTTC.

This chain connects TRBV20-1 to TRBJ2-7; 9 bases are a match to TRBD1. Trimming took 8 bases from V and 0 from J; bases not matched to a gene: 5. Germline V gene data show CDR1 as DFQATT and CDR2 as SNEGSKA (reference sequence). The CDR3 is made up of 13 amino acids. CDR3: CSIGTGSSYEQYF. DNA of the CDR3: TGCAGTATAGGGACAGGGTCCTCCTACGAGCAGTACTTC.

Note on this clonotype: This could be a read error, since a much larger clone is one nucleotide away. The V call is TRBV6-6, the J call TRBJ2-1, with 11 bases that match TRBD2. The CDR3 length is 20 residues. Germline V gene data show CDR1 as MNHNY and CDR2 as SVGAGI (reference sequence). The CDR3 DNA reads TGTGCCAACAGTTACTCGATACTAGCGGGGGCCAAGAGCTCCTACAATGAGCAGTTCTTC. Protein sequence: CANSYSILAGAKSSYNEQFF.

This clonotype was detected only a few times. The chain couples TRBV29-1 to TRBJ2-5; 11 bases fit TRBD2. The CDR3 has 14 residues. V shed 7 bases and J 3 bases; nucleotides not matched to a gene: 7. Germline values: CDR1 SQVTM, CDR2 ANQGSEA. The CDR3 region is CSAILAGVEETQYF. The CDR3 bases are TGCAGCGCCATACTAGCGGGGGTAGAAGAGACCCAGTACTTC. The full variable domain, rest sourced from reference TRBV29-1 and TRBJ2-5, is SAVISQKPSRDICQRGTSLTIQCQVDSQVTMMFWYRQQPGQSLTLIATANQGSEATYESGFVIDKFPISRPNLTFSTLTVSNMSPEDSSIYLCSAILAGVEETQYFGPGTRLLVL.

At least ten counts were recorded for this clonotype. The chain recombines TRBV6-1 with TRBJ2-1; 7 bases align to TRBD1. The CDR3 is made up of 15 amino acids. The J segment lost 2 bases and the V segment lost 3 bases, leaving 4 bases of the junction unmatched. Germline V gene lookup returns CDR1 MNHNS and CDR2 SASEGT. The CDR3 here is CASSDRDRTYNEQFF. CDR3 nucleotide sequence: TGTGCCAGCAGTGACCGGGACAGAACCTACAATGAGCAGTTCTTC.